This T cell receptor beta chain came from a study of blood T cells in healthy people across ages. Overall study: Per every two T cells, about one barcoded beta molecule was captured by template switching.

PCR was performed a second time for roughly 7 to 11 cycles using a sample-barcoded 5' primer and a J-beta primer mix. TCRdb fed the 5' RACE reads into MiXCR, producing one record per CDR3 protein. The sample carries about 640,000 distinct CDR3 sequences, 25% to 30% recorded once. The V gene end was trimmed by 6 bases and the J gene end by 4 bases; junction bases not matched to a gene: 12. The germline V gene has CDR1 DFQATT and CDR2 SNEGSKA (reference sequence). The CDR3 contains 16 residues. This clonotype appeared many times. Caucasian individuals from Russia who were healthy and aged roughly 6 to 100 acted as donors. Every donor provided roughly 10 milliliters of peripheral blood.

This sequence originates from an elderly woman in good health. Sequencing input: blood. V usage is TRBV20-1 and J usage is TRBJ2-6; 7 bases fit TRBD1. The CDR3 region is CSARLRQGTGANVLTF. The DNA of the CDR3 is TGCAGTGCACGACTCCGACAGGGAACGGGGGCCAACGTCCTGACTTTC.